The 18 T cell receptor beta chains in this list originate from one sample, sequenced in a study of cytomegalovirus exposure and HLA in healthy donors. With 60 Vbeta and 13 Jbeta primers, the PCR was carried out. Measured with immunoSEQ multiplex PCR; TCRdb has only the in-frame clones, and not every one. The table has 130,000 to 150,000 clones, around two thirds seen once. Material: PBMCs. The receptors were sampled from a man between 18 and 29 years old in good health and CMV-seropositive.

This chain joins TRBV4-1 and TRBJ2-2; D is ambiguous. The V gene lost 3 bases and the J gene lost 1 base, with 12 bases spanning the gap. The CDR3 totals 16 residues. Germline V gives CDR1 MGHRA, CDR2 YSYEKL. This CDR3 is CASSQPEEWNTGELFF. Written as DNA, the CDR3 is TGCGCCAGCAGCCAGCCCGAGGAATGGAACACCGGGGAGCTGTTTTTT.

The rearrangement links TRBV30 to TRBJ2-2; 7 bases are a match to TRBD1. The CDR3 totals 16 residues. Trimming cost V 1 base and J 6 bases; bases outside gene matches: 11. The V gene's germline CDR1 is GTSNPN and CDR2 SVGIG (reference sequence). CDR3 DNA sequence: TGTGCCTGGAGTGGCGTAGGGGGCGTCCTGCCCGGGGAGCTGTTTTTT. Amino acids: CAWSGVGGVLPGELFF. The whole variable domain, remainder taken from reference TRBV30 and TRBJ2-2, is SQTIHQWPATLVQPVGSPLSLECTVEGTSNPNLYWYRQAAGRGLQLLFYSVGIGQISSEVPQNLSASRPQDRQFILSSKKLLLSDSGFYLCAWSGVGGVLPGELFFGEGSRLTVL.

In its sample, this clone was seen once. This chain uses TRBV2 with TRBJ2-4; D not certain. Trimming stripped 5 bases from V and 0 bases from J, with 11 bases between. The germline CDR1 and CDR2 sequences are SNHLY and FYNNEI. There are 15 residues in the CDR3. CDR3 in amino acids: CASSPQSLAKNIQYF. In nucleotides, the CDR3 is TGTGCCAGCAGTCCGCAGTCTTTAGCCAAAAACATTCAGTACTTC.

The chain couples TRBV6-1 to TRBJ2-3; D may be TRBD1 (6 bases). This CDR3 region has 16 residues. The V end was cut by 3 bases, the J end by 2 bases, with 15 bases between. From germline, CDR1 is MNHNS and CDR2 SASEGT. CDR3 in DNA: TGTGCCAGCAGTGAGAGTGACAGGAAGTACACAGATACGCAGTATTTT. It is translated as CASSESDRKYTDTQYF.

This sequence joins TRBV9 and TRBJ2-3, with 9 nucleotides matching TRBD1. The J segment lost 5 bases and the V segment lost 5 bases, leaving 9 bases of the junction unmatched. This CDR3 is built from 15 residues. CDR1 is SGDLS and CDR2 is YYNGEE in the germline V gene. The CDR3 DNA sequence: TGTGCCAGCAGTGAAGCCGGGACAGGGATAGATACGCAGTATTTT. It codes for CASSEAGTGIDTQYF.

The chain has TRBV4-3 and TRBJ1-5; TRBD1 might be the D (6 bases). Trimming took 6 bases from V and 5 from J, leaving 23 bases between them. The CDR3 extends over 17 amino acids. Germline assignment: CDR1 LGHNA and CDR2 YSLEER. The CDR3 nucleotides are TGCGCCAGCAGTCAAAGATTGATGACAGGCGAGGATCAGCCCCAGCATTTT. Protein product: CASSQRLMTGEDQPQHF.

The chain has TRBV19 and TRBJ1-1; D is unresolved. This CDR3 has 13 residues. Germline CDR1 is LNHDA and CDR2 is SQIVND (reference sequence). Trimming shortened V by 6 bases and J by 1 base, and 9 bases separated the two germline ends. As DNA, the CDR3 is TGTGCCAGTAGAACGGGTCGGAACACTGAAGCTTTCTTT. Its protein product is CASRTGRNTEAFF.

The chain has TRBV4-3 and TRBJ2-5, with 9 positions matching TRBD1. V lost 2 bases, J lost 2 bases, and 3 bases stayed unmatched. The CDR3 is made up of 15 amino acids. The germline gives CDR1 LGHNA, CDR2 YSLEER. CDR3 protein: CASSQRQGGQETQYF. The CDR3 DNA sequence: TGCGCCAGCAGCCAAAGACAGGGGGGTCAAGAGACCCAGTACTTC.

A few counts support this clone. The chain joins TRBV6-5 to TRBJ2-7; 7 positions agree with TRBD1. The germline CDR1 and CDR2 sequences are MNHEY and SVGAGI. Trimming at V came to 5 bases and at J to 2 bases, leaving 6 bases not matched to a gene. This CDR3 has 14 amino acids. CDR3 DNA sequence: TGTGCCAGCAGTGACAGGGTAGAGGCCTACGAGCAGTACTTC. Protein product: CASSDRVEAYEQYF.

The rearrangement joins TRBV30 to TRBJ2-1; 7 bases agree with TRBD2. The J segment lost 7 bases and the V segment lost 0 bases, leaving 18 bases of the junction unmatched. The CDR3 has 18 amino acids. From germline, CDR1 is GTSNPN and CDR2 SVGIG (reference sequence). DNA of the CDR3: TGTGCCTGGAGTGTAAGTCATAGCGGGTTTCCTTTTAGAAATGAGCAGTTCTTC. It codes for CAWSVSHSGFPFRNEQFF.

V usage is TRBV6-1 and J usage is TRBJ1-1; possibly TRBD1 for D (6 bases). Looked up from germline, CDR1 is MNHNS and CDR2 is SASEGT. The CDR3 is 15 residues long. V dropped 7 bases and J dropped 1 base, with 16 bases sitting between them. CDR3 nucleotide sequence: TGTGCCAGCATCGTTACTGACAGGTGGAACACTGAAGCTTTCTTT. This gives the protein CASIVTDRWNTEAFF.

V and J are TRBV18 and TRBJ2-3; D remains unclear. From germline, CDR1 is KGHSH and CDR2 LQKENI. Trimming left V 3 bases short and J 2 bases short, with 9 bases between. The CDR3 has 14 residues. This CDR3 is CASSPAAITDTQYF. In DNA, the CDR3 is TGTGCCAGCTCACCTGCGGCGATCACAGATACGCAGTATTTT.

The V and J genes are TRBV28 and TRBJ2-7, with a weak D call TRBD1 (6 bases). Germline loops: CDR1 MDHEN, CDR2 SYDVKM. Between the trimmed V and J ends, which lost 0 bases and 3 bases, there was a span of 9 bases. The CDR3 extends over 14 amino acids. CDR3 sequence: CASSLWADSYEQYF. The DNA of the CDR3 is TGTGCCAGCAGTTTATGGGCGGACAGCTACGAGCAGTACTTC. Full variable domain (remainder filled in from reference TRBV28 and TRBJ2-7): DVKVTQSSRYLVKRTGEKVFLECVQDMDHENMFWYRQDPGLGLRLIYFSYDVKMKEKGDIPEGYSVSREKKERFSLILESASTNQTSMYLCASSLWADSYEQYFGPGTRLTVT.

This clone was seen only a few times. The chain carries TRBV30 and TRBJ2-7; possible D gene TRBD2, 6 bases. The germline V and J ends were trimmed by 0 bases and 4 bases, with 16 bases remaining between them. The CDR3 consists of 15 residues. The germline gives CDR1 GTSNPN, CDR2 SVGIG (reference sequence). CDR3 sequence: CAWSVPGSSTYEQYF. CDR3 nucleotide sequence: TGTGCCTGGAGTGTACCCGGGAGCTCTACTTACGAGCAGTACTTC. The complete variable domain, with remaining parts taken from reference TRBV30 and TRBJ2-7, reads SQTIHQWPATLVQPVGSPLSLECTVEGTSNPNLYWYRQAAGRGLQLLFYSVGIGQISSEVPQNLSASRPQDRQFILSSKKLLLSDSGFYLCAWSVPGSSTYEQYFGPGTRLTVT.

This chain connects TRBV5-1 to TRBJ2-7, with a weak D call TRBD1 (5 bases). Germline values: CDR1 SGHRS, CDR2 YFSETQ. The ends were cut back, 4 bases at V and 2 bases at J, with 16 bases in the middle. The CDR3 has 15 residues. The CDR3 bases are TGCGCCAGCAGCCGTATTGGGGCAGAGGCCTACGAGCAGTACTTC. Amino acid sequence: CASSRIGAEAYEQYF.

The chain joins TRBV7-9 to TRBJ2-5, with D possibly TRBD1 on 5 matching bases. CDR3 length: 14 amino acids. The ends were cut back, 3 bases at V and 3 bases at J, with 11 bases in the middle. Germline CDR1 reads SEHNR; CDR2 reads FQNEAQ (reference sequence). CDR3 in DNA: TGTGCCAGCAGCTTCGTGGGCAGGGAAGAGACCCAGTACTTC. This sequence encodes CASSFVGREETQYF. The whole variable domain, remainder taken from reference TRBV7-9 and TRBJ2-5, is DTGVSQNPRHKITKRGQNVTFRCDPISEHNRLYWYRQTLGQGPEFLTYFQNEAQLEKSRLLSDRFSAERPKGSFSTLEIQRTEQGDSAMYLCASSFVGREETQYFGPGTRLLVL.

The gene calls are TRBV10-3 and TRBJ2-7; 7 nucleotides match TRBD1. The CDR3 has 21 amino acids. Trimming cost V 1 base and J 4 bases; bases outside gene matches: 25. Germline V gene lookup returns CDR1 ENHRY and CDR2 SYGVKD. CDR3: CAISEYWGDLPLRDSGYEQYF. As DNA, the CDR3 is TGTGCCATCAGTGAGTATTGGGGAGACCTTCCACTCCGGGACAGTGGATACGAGCAGTACTTC.

The rearrangement joins TRBV6-1 to TRBJ2-5; no clear D gene. The closer fit of TRBJ2-7 to the DNA end suggests the J call may be wrong. Germline-derived CDR1 and CDR2 are MNHNS and SASEGT. The CDR3 runs 12 residues. The CDR3 reads CASSEVGSEQYF. DNA for the CDR3: TGTGCCAGCAGTGAAGTCGGCAGCGAGCAGTACTTC.